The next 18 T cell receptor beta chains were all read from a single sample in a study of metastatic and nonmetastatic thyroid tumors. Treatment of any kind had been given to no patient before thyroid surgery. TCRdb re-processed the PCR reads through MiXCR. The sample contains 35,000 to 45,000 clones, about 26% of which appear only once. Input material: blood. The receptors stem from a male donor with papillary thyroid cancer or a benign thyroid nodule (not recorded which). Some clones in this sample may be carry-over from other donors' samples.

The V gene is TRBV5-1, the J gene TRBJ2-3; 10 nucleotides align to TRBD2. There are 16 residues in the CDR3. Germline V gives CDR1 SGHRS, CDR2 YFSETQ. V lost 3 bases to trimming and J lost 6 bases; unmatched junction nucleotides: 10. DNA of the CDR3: TGCGCCAGCAGCTCCATGCTAGCGGGGGCGGAGGATACGCAGTATTTT. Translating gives CASSSMLAGAEDTQYF.

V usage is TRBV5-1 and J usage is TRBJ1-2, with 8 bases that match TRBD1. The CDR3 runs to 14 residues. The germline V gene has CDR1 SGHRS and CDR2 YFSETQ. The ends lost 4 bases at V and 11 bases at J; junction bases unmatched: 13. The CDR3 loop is CASSTTGQGGGYTF. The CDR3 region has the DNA TGCGCCAGCAGCACTACAGGACAGGGCGGGGGTTACACCTTC.

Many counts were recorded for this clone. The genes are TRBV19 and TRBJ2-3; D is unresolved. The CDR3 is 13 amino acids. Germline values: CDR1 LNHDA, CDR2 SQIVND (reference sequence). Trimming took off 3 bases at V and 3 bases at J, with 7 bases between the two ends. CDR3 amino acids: CASSMYRTDTQYF. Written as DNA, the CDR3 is TGTGCCAGTAGTATGTATAGAACAGATACGCAGTATTTT.

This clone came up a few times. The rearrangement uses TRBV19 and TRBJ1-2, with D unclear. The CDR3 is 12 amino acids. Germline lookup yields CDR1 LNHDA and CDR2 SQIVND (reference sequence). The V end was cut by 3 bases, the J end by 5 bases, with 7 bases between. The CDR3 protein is CASSMHTYGYTF. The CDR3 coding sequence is TGTGCCAGTAGTATGCACACTTATGGCTACACCTTC.

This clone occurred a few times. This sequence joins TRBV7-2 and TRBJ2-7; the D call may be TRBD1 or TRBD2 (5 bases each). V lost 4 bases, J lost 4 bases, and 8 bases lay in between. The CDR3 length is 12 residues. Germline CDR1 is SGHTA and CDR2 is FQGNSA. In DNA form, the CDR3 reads TGTGCCAGCAGCTGGGGGAAATACGAGCAGTACTTC. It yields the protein CASSWGKYEQYF.

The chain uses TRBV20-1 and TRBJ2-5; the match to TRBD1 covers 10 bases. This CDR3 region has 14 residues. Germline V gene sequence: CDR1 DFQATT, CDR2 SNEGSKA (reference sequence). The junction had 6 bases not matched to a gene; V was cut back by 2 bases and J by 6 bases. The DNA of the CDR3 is TGCAGTGCTAGAACGACAGGGGGCGCAAAGACCCAGTACTTC. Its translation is CSARTTGGAKTQYF.

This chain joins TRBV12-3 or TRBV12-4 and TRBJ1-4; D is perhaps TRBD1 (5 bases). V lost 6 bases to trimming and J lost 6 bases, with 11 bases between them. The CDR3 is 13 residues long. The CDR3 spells CASRLQEDEKLFF. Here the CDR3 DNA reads TGTGCCAGCAGGCTACAGGAGGATGAAAAACTGTTTTTT.

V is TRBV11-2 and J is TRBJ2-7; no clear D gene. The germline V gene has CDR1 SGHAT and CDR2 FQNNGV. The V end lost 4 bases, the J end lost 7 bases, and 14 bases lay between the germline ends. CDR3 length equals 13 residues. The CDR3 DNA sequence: TGTGCCAGCAGCTCATCAAGCGTGGGGGAGCAGTACTTC. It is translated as CASSSSSVGEQYF. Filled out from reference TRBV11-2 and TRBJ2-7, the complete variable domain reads EAGVAQSPRYKIIEKRQSVAFWCNPISGHATLYWYQQILGQGPKLLIQFQNNGVVDDSQLPKDRFSAERLKGVDSTLKIQPAKLEDSAVYLCASSSSSVGEQYFGPGTRLTVT.

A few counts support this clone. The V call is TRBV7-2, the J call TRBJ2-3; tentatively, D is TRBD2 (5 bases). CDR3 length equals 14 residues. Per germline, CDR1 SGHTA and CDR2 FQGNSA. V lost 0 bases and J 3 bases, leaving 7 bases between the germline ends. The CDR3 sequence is CASSLAEATDTQYF. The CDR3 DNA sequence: TGTGCCAGCAGCTTAGCGGAGGCAACAGATACGCAGTATTTT.

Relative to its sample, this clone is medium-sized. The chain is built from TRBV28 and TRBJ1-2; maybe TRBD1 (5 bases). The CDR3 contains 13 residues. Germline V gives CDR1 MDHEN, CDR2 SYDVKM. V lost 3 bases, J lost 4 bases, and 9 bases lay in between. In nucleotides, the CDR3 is TGTGCCAGCAGTTTCAGGGTAACCTATGGCTACACCTTC. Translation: CASSFRVTYGYTF.

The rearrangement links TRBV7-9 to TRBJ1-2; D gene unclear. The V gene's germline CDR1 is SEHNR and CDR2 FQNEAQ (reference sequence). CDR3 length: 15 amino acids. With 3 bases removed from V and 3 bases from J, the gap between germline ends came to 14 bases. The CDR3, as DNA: TGTGCCAGCAGCTTTCGGGCCGATCTCCACTATGGCTACACCTTC. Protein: CASSFRADLHYGYTF.

The CDR3 loop is CASSPRRSQTGNTIYF. CDR3 nucleotide sequence: TGTGCCAGCAGCCCAAGGCGCAGCCAAACTGGAAACACCATATATTTT. The chain links TRBV3-1 to TRBJ1-3; no definite D call. Germline V lookup: CDR1 LGHDT, CDR2 YNNKEL (reference sequence). V was cut by 4 bases and J by 2 bases, with 15 bases left in between. The CDR3 covers 16 residues.

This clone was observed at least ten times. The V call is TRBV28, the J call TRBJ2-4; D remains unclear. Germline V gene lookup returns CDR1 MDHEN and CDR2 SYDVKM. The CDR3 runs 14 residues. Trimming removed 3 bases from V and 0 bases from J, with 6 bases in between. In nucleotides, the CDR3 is TGTGCCAGCAGTTTCATGGTAGCCAAAAACATTCAGTACTTC. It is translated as CASSFMVAKNIQYF.

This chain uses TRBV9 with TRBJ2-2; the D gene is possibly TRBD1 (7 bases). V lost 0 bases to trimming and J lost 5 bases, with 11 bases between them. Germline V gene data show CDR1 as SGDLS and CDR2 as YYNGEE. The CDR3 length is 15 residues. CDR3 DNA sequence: TGTGCCAGCAGCGTAGCAGGGGGAGGAACCGGGGAGCTGTTTTTT. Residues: CASSVAGGGTGELFF.

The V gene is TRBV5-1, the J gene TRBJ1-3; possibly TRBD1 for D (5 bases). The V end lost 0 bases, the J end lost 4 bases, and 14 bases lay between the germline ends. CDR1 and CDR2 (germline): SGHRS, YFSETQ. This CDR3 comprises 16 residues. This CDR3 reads CASSLATRGSGNTIYF. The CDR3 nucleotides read TGCGCCAGCAGCTTGGCTACGAGGGGATCCGGAAACACCATATATTTT.

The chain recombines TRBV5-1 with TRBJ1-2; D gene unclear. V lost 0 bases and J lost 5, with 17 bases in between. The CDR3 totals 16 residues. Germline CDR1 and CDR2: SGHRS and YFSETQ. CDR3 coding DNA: TGCGCCAGCAGCTTGGGGCTCGCGCAAGCCGGATATGGCTACACCTTC. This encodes CASSLGLAQAGYGYTF.

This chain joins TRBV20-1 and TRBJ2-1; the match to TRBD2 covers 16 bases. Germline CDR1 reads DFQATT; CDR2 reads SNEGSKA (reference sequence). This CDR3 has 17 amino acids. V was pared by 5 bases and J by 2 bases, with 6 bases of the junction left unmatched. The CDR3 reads CSASSGTSGRAYNEQFF. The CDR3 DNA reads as TGCAGTGCTTCCTCTGGGACTAGCGGGAGGGCCTACAATGAGCAGTTCTTC.

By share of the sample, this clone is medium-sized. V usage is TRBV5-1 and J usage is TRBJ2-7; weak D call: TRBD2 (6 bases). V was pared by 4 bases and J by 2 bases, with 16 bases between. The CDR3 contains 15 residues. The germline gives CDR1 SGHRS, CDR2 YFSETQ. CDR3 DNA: TGCGCCAGCAGCGCCCCTCTCGCGGGAACCTACGAGCAGTACTTC. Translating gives CASSAPLAGTYEQYF. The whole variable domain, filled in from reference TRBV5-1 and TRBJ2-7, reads KAGVTQTPRYLIKTRGQQVTLSCSPISGHRSVSWYQQTPGQGLQFLFEYFSETQRNKGNFPGRFSGRQFSNSRSEMNVSTLELGDSALYLCASSAPLAGTYEQYFGPGTRLTVT.